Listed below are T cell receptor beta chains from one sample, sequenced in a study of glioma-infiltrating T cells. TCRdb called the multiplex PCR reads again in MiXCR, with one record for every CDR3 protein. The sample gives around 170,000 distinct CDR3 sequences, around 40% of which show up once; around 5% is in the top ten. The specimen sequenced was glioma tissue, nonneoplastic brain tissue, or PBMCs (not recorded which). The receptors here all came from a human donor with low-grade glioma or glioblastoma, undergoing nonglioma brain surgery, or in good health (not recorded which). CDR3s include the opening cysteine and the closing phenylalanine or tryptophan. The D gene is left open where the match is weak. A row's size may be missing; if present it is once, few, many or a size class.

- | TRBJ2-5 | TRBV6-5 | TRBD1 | CASMLDRAQGTQYF | TGTGCCAGCATGTTGGACAGGGCGCAAGGGACCCAGTACTTC
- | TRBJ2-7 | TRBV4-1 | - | CASSQDVAYDQYF | TGCGCCAGCAGCCAAGATGTGGCCTACGATCAGTACTTC
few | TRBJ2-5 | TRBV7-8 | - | CASSFAAEETQYF | TGTGCCAGCAGCTTTGCAGCCGAAGAGACTCAGTACTTC
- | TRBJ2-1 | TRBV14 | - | CASSQAPPGFSYNEQFF | TGTGCCAGCAGCCAAGCTCCTCCGGGATTCTCCTACAATGAGCAGTTCTTC
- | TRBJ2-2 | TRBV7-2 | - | CASSLLAGSGELFF | TGTGCCAGCAGCTTACTAGCTGGATCCGGGGAGCTGTTTTTT
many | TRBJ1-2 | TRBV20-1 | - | CSASTAPGYTF | TGCAGTGCTAGTACTGCCCCCGGCTACACCTTC
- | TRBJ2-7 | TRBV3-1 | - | CASSQEIRDGEQYF | TGTGCCAGCAGCCAAGAGATTAGGGACGGCGAGCAGTACTTC
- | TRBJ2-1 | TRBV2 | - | CASSEWVGQGRDYNEQFF | TGTGCCAGCAGTGAATGGGTCGGTCAGGGGCGGGACTACAATGAGCAGTTCTTC
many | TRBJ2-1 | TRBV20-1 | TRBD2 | CSATLGRNEQFF | TGCAGTGCAACACTCGGGAGGAATGAGCAGTTCTTC
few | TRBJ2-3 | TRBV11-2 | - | CASSLGGRGRTDTQYF | TGTGCCAGCAGCTTAGGTGGGCGGGGTCGCACAGATACGCAGTATTTT
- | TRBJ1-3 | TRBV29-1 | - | CSVERAGDDTIYF | TGCAGCGTTGAACGTGCAGGGGATGACACCATATATTTT
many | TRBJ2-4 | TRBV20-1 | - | CSASPGVVAKNIQYF | TGCAGTGCTAGCCCTGGAGTGGTAGCCAAAAACATTCAGTACTTC
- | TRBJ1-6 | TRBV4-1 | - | CASTPPDSENSPLHF | TGCGCCAGCACCCCCCCGGACAGTGAGAATTCACCCCTCCACTTT
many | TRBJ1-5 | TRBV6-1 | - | CASTKLGPQHF | TGTGCCAGCACCAAGTTGGGGCCCCAGCATTTT
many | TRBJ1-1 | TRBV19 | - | CASGIGPTDAFF | TGTGCCAGTGGAATCGGACCAACGGACGCTTTCTTT
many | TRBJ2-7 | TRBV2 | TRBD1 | CASSLRTGFFYEQYF | TGTGCCAGCTCCCTTAGGACAGGGTTTTTCTACGAGCAGTACTTC
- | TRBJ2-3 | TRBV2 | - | CASSVALEKYF | TGTGCCAGCAGTGTGGCCCTTGAGAAGTATTTT
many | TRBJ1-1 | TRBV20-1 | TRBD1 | CSAPFTGTDSAFF | TGCAGTGCTCCCTTTACCGGGACAGACTCAGCTTTCTTT
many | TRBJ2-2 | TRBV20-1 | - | CSASDSANTGELFF | TGCAGTGCCTCGGACAGTGCGAACACCGGGGAGCTGTTTTTT
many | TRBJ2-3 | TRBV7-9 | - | CASSRALDLDTDTQYF | TGTGCCAGCAGCCGGGCTTTGGACTTAGACACAGATACGCAGTATTTT
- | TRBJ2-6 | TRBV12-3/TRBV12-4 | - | CASSRNSGGDNVLTF | TGTGCCAGCAGTCGGAATTCAGGAGGGGACAACGTCCTGACTTTC
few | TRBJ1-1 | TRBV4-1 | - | CASSRLGNTEAFF | TGCGCCAGCAGCCGACTGGGGAACACTGAAGCTTTCTTT